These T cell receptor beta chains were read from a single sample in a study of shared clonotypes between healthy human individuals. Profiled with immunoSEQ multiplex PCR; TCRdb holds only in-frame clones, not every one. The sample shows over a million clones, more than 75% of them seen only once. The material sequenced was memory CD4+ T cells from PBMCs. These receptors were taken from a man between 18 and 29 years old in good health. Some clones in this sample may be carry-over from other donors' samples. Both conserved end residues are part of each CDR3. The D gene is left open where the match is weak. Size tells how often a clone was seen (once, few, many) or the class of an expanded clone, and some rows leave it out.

CDR3: CATSRRTKGLAGRSTGELFF
DNA: TGTGCCACCAGCAGACGTACGAAAGGACTAGCGGGAAGGAGCACCGGGGAGCTGTTTTTT
V: TRBV15
size: few
D: TRBD2
J: TRBJ2-2

CDR3: CSVTLTSGTYEQYF
DNA: TGCAGCGTTACCTTGACTAGCGGAACCTACGAGCAGTACTTC
V: TRBV29-1
size: .
D: TRBD2
J: TRBJ2-7

CDR3: CASSLDGSSTDTQYF
DNA: TGCGCCAGCAGCTTAGACGGATCTAGCACAGATACGCAGTATTTT
V: TRBV5-1
size: .
D: .
J: TRBJ2-3

CDR3: CASSGDRGRTEAFF
DNA: TGTGCCAGCAGTGGGGACAGGGGAAGGACTGAAGCTTTCTTT
V: TRBV2
size: .
D: TRBD1
J: TRBJ1-1

CDR3: CASSQVRASGNNEQFF
DNA: TGCGCCAGCAGCCAAGTAAGGGCTAGCGGAAACAATGAGCAGTTCTTC
V: TRBV4-1
size: .
D: TRBD2
J: TRBJ2-1

CDR3: CASSLGLGGDTQYF
DNA: TGTGCCAGCAGCTTAGGGCTTGGGGGTGATACGCAGTATTTT
V: TRBV11-2
size: .
D: .
J: TRBJ2-3

CDR3: CASSSDGSGGNIQYF
DNA: TGCGCCAGCAGCTCTGACGGGTCCGGGGGAAACATTCAGTACTTC
V: TRBV5-1
size: .
D: .
J: TRBJ2-4

CDR3: CASSPPGGRDTGELFF
DNA: TGTGCCAGCAGCCCTCCGGGGGGGCGGGACACCGGGGAGCTGTTTTTT
V: TRBV7-2
size: .
D: TRBD2
J: TRBJ2-2

CDR3: CASSPGLAREAYEQYF
DNA: TGTGCCAGCTCACCAGGTTTAGCGCGAGAGGCCTACGAGCAGTACTTC
V: TRBV18
size: .
D: .
J: TRBJ2-7

CDR3: CASSEGLSTGSYEQYF
DNA: TGTGCCAGCAGTGAGGGGCTTTCAACGGGCTCCTACGAGCAGTACTTC
V: TRBV6-1
size: .
D: .
J: TRBJ2-7

CDR3: CASSLVTKHF
DNA: TGTGCCAGCAGCTTAGTAACGAAGCACTTC
V: TRBV7-2
size: .
D: .
J: TRBJ2-7

CDR3: CASSEFQETQYF
DNA: TGTGCCAGCAGCGAGTTTCAAGAGACCCAGTACTTC
V: TRBV28
size: once
D: .
J: TRBJ2-5

CDR3: CASSESTYGYTF
DNA: TGTGCCAGCAGTGAATCTACTTATGGCTACACCTTC
V: TRBV2
size: .
D: .
J: TRBJ1-2

CDR3: CASSRTGIPYEQYF
DNA: TGTGCCAGCAGCCGGACAGGGATACCCTACGAGCAGTACTTC
V: TRBV14
size: few
D: TRBD1
J: TRBJ2-7

CDR3: CASRAGQGAETQYF
DNA: TGTGCCAGCAGGGCAGGACAGGGGGCAGAGACCCAGTACTTC
V: TRBV6-5
size: many
D: TRBD1
J: TRBJ2-5

CDR3: CSVQQGPAYEQYF
DNA: TGCAGCGTTCAGCAGGGGCCCGCCTACGAGCAGTACTTC
V: TRBV29-1
size: .
D: .
J: TRBJ2-7

CDR3: CASSIGSWGTEAFF
DNA: TGTGCCAGTAGTATAGGATCTTGGGGCACTGAAGCTTTCTTT
V: TRBV19
size: .
D: .
J: TRBJ1-1

CDR3: CASSLDSTDTQYF
DNA: TGTGCCAGCAGTTTAGACAGCACAGATACGCAGTATTTT
V: TRBV28
size: .
D: .
J: TRBJ2-3

CDR3: CASSWTATNEKLFF
DNA: TGTGCCAGTAGTTGGACGGCGACTAATGAAAAACTGTTTTTT
V: TRBV19
size: .
D: .
J: TRBJ1-4

CDR3: CASSFGLAGVSIQYF
DNA: TGCGCCAGCAGCTTTGGACTAGCGGGAGTGAGCATTCAGTACTTC
V: TRBV5-1
size: .
D: TRBD2
J: TRBJ2-4

CDR3: CASKGLAGLGELFF
DNA: TGCGCCAGCAAAGGACTAGCGGGACTCGGGGAGCTGTTTTTT
V: TRBV5-1
size: .
D: TRBD2
J: TRBJ2-2

CDR3: CSVGGRQGDGYTF
DNA: TGCAGCGTTGGAGGGAGGCAGGGGGACGGCTACACCTTC
V: TRBV29-1
size: .
D: TRBD1
J: TRBJ1-2

CDR3: CASSRVVGSDYTF
DNA: TGTGCCAGCAGCCGTGTGGTAGGGAGTGACTACACCTTC
V: TRBV5-4
size: once
D: .
J: TRBJ1-2

CDR3: CASSEEGLKHNEQFF
DNA: TGTGCCAGCAGTGAAGAGGGACTAAAACACAATGAGCAGTTCTTC
V: TRBV6-1
size: .
D: TRBD2
J: TRBJ2-1

CDR3: CASSSRADTQYF
DNA: TGTGCCAGCAGTTCCCGCGCAGATACGCAGTATTTT
V: TRBV6-5
size: .
D: .
J: TRBJ2-3

CDR3: CASSPHRVGTEAFF
DNA: TGCGCCAGCAGCCCTCACAGGGTGGGCACTGAAGCTTTCTTT
V: TRBV4-3
size: .
D: .
J: TRBJ1-1

CDR3: CASSLTSGTGGLREKLFF
DNA: TGTGCCAGCAGCTTAACATCCGGGACAGGGGGCCTAAGGGAAAAACTGTTTTTT
V: TRBV7-2
size: many
D: TRBD1
J: TRBJ1-4

CDR3: CASSSRGRDSYEQYF
DNA: TGTGCCAGCAGCTCTAGGGGTCGGGACTCCTACGAGCAGTACTTC
V: TRBV7-2
size: .
D: .
J: TRBJ2-7

CDR3: CASRQGSSGTEAFF
DNA: TGTGCCAGCCGACAGGGATCATCAGGGACTGAAGCTTTCTTT
V: TRBV2
size: .
D: TRBD1
J: TRBJ1-1

CDR3: CASSTNSDTEAFF
DNA: TGTGCCAGCAGCACCAACAGCGACACTGAAGCTTTCTTT
V: TRBV11-3
size: .
D: .
J: TRBJ1-1

CDR3: CAWSPLGSISGNTIYF
DNA: TGTGCCTGGAGTCCCCTGGGGTCCATCTCTGGAAACACCATATATTTT
V: TRBV30
size: .
D: .
J: TRBJ1-3

CDR3: CNDYNEQFF
DNA: TGTAACGATTACAATGAGCAGTTCTTC
V: TRBV2
size: .
D: .
J: TRBJ2-1

CDR3: CASSLGLAEPGELFF
DNA: TGTGCCAGCAGCTTGGGTTTGGCAGAACCCGGGGAGCTGTTTTTT
V: TRBV7-2
size: .
D: .
J: TRBJ2-2

CDR3: CASSLEGPHAGNTIYF
DNA: TGCGCCAGCAGCTTGGAGGGACCCCATGCCGGAAACACCATATATTTT
V: TRBV5-1
size: .
D: .
J: TRBJ1-3

CDR3: CASSLVAGGPGNEQFF
DNA: TGTGCCAGCAGCTTGGTAGCGGGAGGGCCAGGCAATGAGCAGTTCTTC
V: TRBV5-6
size: .
D: TRBD2
J: TRBJ2-1

CDR3: CASSLGTAGDTQYF
DNA: TGCGCCAGCAGCTTAGGGACAGCCGGAGATACGCAGTATTTT
V: TRBV5-1
size: once
D: TRBD1
J: TRBJ2-3